This entry lists 7 T cell receptor beta chains sequenced from one sample in a study of T cell responses to AZD1222 COVID-19 vaccine (dated by TCRdb to about 2021). The time point label here, explained by the study, means: baseline before first vaccination. Preparation of the library involved the immunoSEQ multiplex PCR assay. TCRdb's version of the immuneACCESS table is confined to in-frame rearrangements and falls short of the full clone set. An unresolved V gene accounts for under half of the shortfall where checked; the remainder is of unknown origin. The sample has under 200,000 clones on record, over 85% of them singletons. The top ten hold over 1.5% of the sample. Sequenced material: peripheral blood, taken on day 0 of AZD1222 vaccination. Source of these receptors: an adult in good health.

The gene calls are TRBV28 and TRBJ1-1; D unresolved. V was cut by 6 bases and J by 1 base, with 12 bases left in between. The CDR3 is 14 amino acids. Germline V CDR1 and CDR2: MDHEN, SYDVKM. The CDR3 reads CASRGLHANTEAFF. The CDR3 region has the DNA TGTGCCAGCAGGGGCCTCCACGCGAACACTGAAGCTTTCTTT.

V is TRBV30 and J is TRBJ2-1; the match to TRBD2 covers 9 bases. CDR1 and CDR2 (germline): GTSNPN, SVGIG (reference sequence). The CDR3 runs to 12 residues. J was trimmed by 7 bases and V by 4 bases; bases with no gene match: 2. CDR3 protein: CAWTSGKNEQFF. The CDR3 DNA reads TGTGCCTGGACTAGCGGGAAAAATGAGCAGTTCTTC. Supplemented by reference TRBV30 and TRBJ2-1, the full variable domain reads SQTIHQWPATLVQPVGSPLSLECTVEGTSNPNLYWYRQAAGRGLQLLFYSVGIGQISSEVPQNLSASRPQDRQFILSSKKLLLSDSGFYLCAWTSGKNEQFFGPGTRLTVL.

The J gene is TRBJ1-4, the V gene TRBV6-6; D gene unclear. The germline V gene encodes CDR1 MNHNY and CDR2 SVGAGI (reference sequence). The length of the CDR3 is 14 residues. V shed 7 bases and J shed 3 bases, with 12 bases lying between them. CDR3 sequence reads: CASNWSGSNEKLFF. The CDR3 nucleotides read TGTGCCAGCAATTGGTCTGGGTCTAATGAAAAACTGTTTTTT.

Written as DNA, the CDR3 is TGTGCCAGCAGCCCATCGAACGACATTCAGTACTTC. Its translation: CASSPSNDIQYF. The V and J genes are TRBV11-2 and TRBJ2-4; no firm D call. Germline CDR1 is SGHAT and CDR2 is FQNNGV. This CDR3 spans 12 amino acids. V was pared by 5 bases and J by 8 bases, with 10 bases between.

This chain connects TRBV27 to TRBJ1-5; perhaps TRBD1 as D (6 bases). The CDR3 runs 14 residues. V was trimmed by 3 bases and J by 5 bases, leaving 11 bases between them. Germline V CDR1 and CDR2: MNHEY, SMNVEV (reference sequence). The CDR3 protein is CASSFSGAHQPQHF. The CDR3 coding sequence is TGTGCCAGCAGTTTTTCGGGGGCACATCAGCCCCAGCATTTT.

The chain recombines TRBV14 with TRBJ1-3, with TRBD1 as a possible D gene (6 bases). This CDR3 has 17 residues. Trimming stripped 4 bases from V and 0 bases from J, with 16 bases between. Looked up from germline, CDR1 is SGHDN and CDR2 is FVKESK. The CDR3 here is CASSPPRGGLSGNTIYF. The DNA of the CDR3 is TGTGCCAGCAGCCCGCCCCGCGGGGGGCTCTCTGGAAACACCATATATTTT.

The chain has TRBV29-1 and TRBJ1-1; the D is unclear. CDR1 is SQVTM, CDR2 ANQGSEA, per germline. V gave up 5 bases and J gave up 0 bases, with 4 bases separating them. The CDR3 is 11 residues long. CDR3 in amino acids: CSVRVNTEAFF. CDR3 DNA: TGCAGCGTTAGGGTGAACACTGAAGCTTTCTTT.